The TCR beta chain under discussion was sequenced for a study of T cells after yellow fever vaccination. Findings of the study overall: In FACS-sorted repertoires, abundant clonotypes from the bulk population could appear as contaminants.

Trimming pared 3 bases from V and 0 bases from J, leaving 9 bases between. Germline CDR1 reads DFQATT; CDR2 reads SNEGSKA (reference sequence). This CDR3 has 14 amino acids. About this clonotype itself: Its target is not known.

In making TCR cDNA, 5'RACE template switching added a universal primer site and UMIs to it. A single record per CDR3 protein comes from TCRdb applying MiXCR to the 5' RACE reads. Of 300,000 to 350,000 distinct CDR3 sequences listed, about 11% are singletons. This rearrangement joins TRBV20-1 to TRBJ1-5; D remains unclear. Here the sequenced sample was CD4+ T cells sorted from PBMCs, taken 45 days after the yellow fever booster vaccination. The TCR comes from a man between 18 and 29 years old who received the YFV17D yellow fever vaccine. The CDR3 DNA reads TGCAGTGCTAGCGTAGGCCCTAGCAATCAGCCCCAGCATTTT. This encodes CSASVGPSNQPQHF.